Listed below are T cell receptor beta chains from one sample, sequenced in a study of T cell responses to AZD1222 COVID-19 vaccine. Produced via immunoSEQ multiplex PCR; TCRdb's table is partial and in-frame only. Counted here are tens of thousands of clones, 92% occurring once; the ten biggest clones make up under 3.5%. Specimen: peripheral blood, collected 28 days after the second AZD1222 dose. These receptors came from an adult who received the AZD1222 COVID-19 vaccine. Both conserved end residues are part of each CDR3. A D gene is named only where the DNA matches it firmly. For some rows the clone size is stated as once, few or many, or as a class when expanded; others skip it.

abundance	d_gene	v_gene	j_gene	CDR3aa	CDR3nt
.	.	TRBV27	TRBJ1-1	CASSLSVFNTEAFF	TGTGCCAGCAGTTTATCGGTGTTTAACACTGAAGCTTTCTTT
.	.	TRBV6-5	TRBJ1-2	CASSFTTGKADGYTF	TGTGCCAGCAGCTTTACCACAGGCAAGGCAGACGGCTACACCTTC
.	.	TRBV3-1/TRBV3-2	TRBJ1-1	CASSQSQAAAFF	TGTGCCAGCAGCCAGTCACAGGCGGCAGCTTTCTTT
once	TRBD1	TRBV9	TRBJ2-1	CASSREADRGNEQFF	TGTGCCAGCAGTCGAGAGGCGGACAGGGGCAATGAGCAGTTCTTC
.	.	TRBV3-1/TRBV3-2	TRBJ2-1	CASSPALVRNEQFF	TGTGCCAGCAGCCCAGCCCTAGTCAGGAATGAGCAGTTCTTC
.	.	TRBV11-3	TRBJ1-1	CASSPSTGTEAFF	TGTGCCAGCAGCCCCTCTACGGGCACTGAAGCTTTCTTT
.	TRBD2	TRBV3-1/TRBV3-2	TRBJ2-1	CASSQDRGGNNEQFF	TGTGCCAGCAGCCAAGATCGGGGGGGAAACAATGAGCAGTTCTTC
.	.	TRBV30	TRBJ2-3	CAWRKRGMDTQYF	TGTGCCTGGAGGAAAAGGGGTATGGATACGCAGTATTTT
few	.	TRBV5-6	TRBJ1-5	CASSLGGGNQPQHF	TGTGCCAGCAGCTTAGGAGGGGGCAATCAGCCCCAGCATTTT
few	.	TRBV11-2	TRBJ1-4	CASSASGRAGEKLFF	TGTGCCAGCAGCGCAAGCGGACGGGCGGGGGAAAAACTGTTTTTT
once	.	TRBV5-1	TRBJ1-1	CASRADSLNTEAFF	TGCGCCAGCAGAGCAGACAGCCTGAACACTGAAGCTTTCTTT
.	.	TRBV28	TRBJ1-2	CASSLSPTSNYGYTF	TGTGCCAGCAGTTTATCCCCGACATCGAACTATGGCTACACCTTC
.	.	TRBV12-3/TRBV12-4	TRBJ1-2	CASSSMSGGYTF	TGTGCCAGCAGCAGCATGTCCGGTGGCTACACCTTC
.	.	TRBV7-9	TRBJ2-5	CASSLSGETQYF	TGTGCCAGCAGCTTATCAGGGGAGACCCAGTACTTC
.	TRBD2	TRBV7-9	TRBJ2-2	CASSPGLAGRTGELFF	TGTGCCAGCAGCCCAGGACTAGCGGGCAGGACCGGGGAGCTGTTTTTT
.	TRBD2	TRBV7-9	TRBJ2-3	CASSPPSLAGGTDTQYF	TGTGCCAGCAGCCCTCCTAGCTTAGCGGGGGGCACAGATACGCAGTATTTT
once	TRBD1	TRBV6-5	TRBJ1-1	CASHRDRVRTEAFF	TGTGCCAGCCACAGGGACAGGGTACGCACTGAAGCTTTCTTT
.	TRBD2	TRBV28	TRBJ2-3	CASSFLAGGSKDTQYF	TGTGCCAGCAGTTTCCTAGCGGGGGGCTCAAAAGATACGCAGTATTTT
.	.	TRBV19	TRBJ1-2	CASSIAPWGTNYGYTF	TGTGCCAGTAGTATAGCCCCCTGGGGAACGAACTATGGCTACACCTTC
.	TRBD1	TRBV11-3	TRBJ1-1	CASINRRRTGNGGEAFF	TGTGCCAGCATTAACCGTCGCCGGACAGGGAACGGGGGTGAAGCTTTCTTT
.	TRBD1	TRBV27	TRBJ1-2	CASRDRVGGYTF	TGTGCCAGCAGGGACAGGGTGGGTGGCTACACCTTC
.	TRBD2	TRBV7-9	TRBJ2-5	CASRGGAGPFQETQYF	TGTGCCAGCCGGGGGGGGGCCGGGCCCTTCCAAGAGACCCAGTACTTC
once	TRBD1	TRBV19	TRBJ1-6	CASSMVTGYSPLHF	TGTGCCAGTAGTATGGTGACAGGGTATTCACCCCTCCACTTT
.	.	TRBV2	TRBJ2-7	CASSEGAFYEQYF	TGTGCCAGCAGTGAAGGGGCCTTCTACGAGCAGTACTTC
.	.	TRBV6-5	TRBJ2-1	CASSYFGTLNEQFF	TGTGCCAGCAGTTACTTCGGGACCCTCAATGAGCAGTTCTTC
.	.	TRBV30	TRBJ1-5	CAWSVLPSNQPQHF	TGTGCCTGGAGTGTACTACCTAGCAATCAGCCCCAGCATTTT
.	.	TRBV29-1	TRBJ1-6	CSVRQVEGSPLHF	TGCAGCGTGCGACAGGTGGAGGGTTCACCCCTCCACTTT
.	TRBD1	TRBV6-5	TRBJ1-2	CASARDSNYGYTF	TGTGCCAGCGCCCGGGACAGTAACTATGGCTACACCTTC
.	.	TRBV28	TRBJ1-2	CASSLLEQGFYGYTF	TGTGCCAGCAGTTTATTGGAACAGGGTTTCTATGGCTACACCTTC
once	TRBD2	TRBV5-4	TRBJ2-7	CASSLGTSGGIYEQYF	TGTGCCAGCAGCCTCGGGACTAGCGGGGGGATCTACGAGCAGTACTTC
.	TRBD1	TRBV9	TRBJ2-1	CASSSQIDRDREYNEQFF	TGTGCCAGCAGCTCCCAGATTGACCGGGACAGGGAATACAATGAGCAGTTCTTC
.	TRBD1	TRBV5-1	TRBJ1-6	CASSLESGGSSPLHF	TGCGCCAGCAGCTTGGAGTCAGGGGGCTCTTCACCCCTCCACTTT
.	TRBD2	TRBV5-1	TRBJ2-3	CASSGPIAGFDTQYF	TGCGCCAGCAGCGGCCCTATAGCGGGGTTTGATACGCAGTATTTT
.	.	TRBV7-3	TRBJ2-7	CASSRADGRYEQYF	TGTGCCAGCAGCAGAGCGGACGGACGCTACGAGCAGTACTTC
.	.	TRBV25-1	TRBJ1-1	CASSLTGVLEAFF	TGTGCCAGCAGTTTAACTGGGGTGCTTGAAGCTTTCTTT
.	.	TRBV18	TRBJ1-3	CASSPRDTSGNTIYF	TGTGCCAGCTCACCCCGGGACACCTCTGGAAACACCATATATTTT
.	.	TRBV4-3	TRBJ1-1	CASSRSILNTEAFF	TGCGCCAGCAGCCGGTCGATCCTTAACACTGAAGCTTTCTTT
.	.	TRBV10-3	TRBJ1-2	CAISESTWDGYTF	TGTGCCATCAGTGAGTCGACGTGGGATGGCTACACCTTC
.	.	TRBV19	TRBJ1-2	CASSPFTGFAGDGGYTF	TGTGCCAGTAGTCCATTTACTGGGTTCGCAGGGGACGGGGGCTACACCTTC
.	.	TRBV7-8	TRBJ2-1	CASSLRRTDNEQFF	TGTGCCAGCAGCTTAAGGAGGACAGACAATGAGCAGTTCTTC
.	.	TRBV5-1	TRBJ1-3	CASSMENSGNTIYF	TGCGCCAGCAGTATGGAGAACTCTGGAAACACCATATATTTT
.	.	TRBV19	TRBJ2-3	CASSPRVKTDTQYF	TGTGCCAGTAGTCCCAGGGTGAAAACAGATACGCAGTATTTT
.	.	TRBV30	TRBJ1-6	CAWSSSTPSPLHF	TGTGCCTGGAGTTCCTCGACACCGTCACCCCTCCACTTT
.	.	TRBV3-1/TRBV3-2	TRBJ1-6	CASSQGQGNHSPLHF	TGTGCCAGCAGCCAAGGGCAGGGAAATCATTCACCCCTCCACTTT
.	.	TRBV24-1	TRBJ2-3	CATSDAGDPPDTQYF	TGTGCCACCAGTGACGCAGGGGACCCGCCAGATACGCAGTATTTT
.	TRBD1	TRBV6-1	TRBJ1-1	CASSEWTGMSAFF	TGTGCCAGCAGTGAGTGGACAGGGATGTCGGCTTTCTTT
.	TRBD2	TRBV18	TRBJ2-3	CASSPLAGGHITDTQYF	TGTGCCAGCTCACCCCTTGCGGGGGGCCACATCACAGATACGCAGTATTTT
.	.	TRBV20-1	TRBJ2-7	CSASGGGYEQYF	TGCAGTGCTAGTGGAGGCGGGTACGAGCAGTACTTC
.	TRBD1	TRBV27	TRBJ2-2	CASSLRGQAGTGELFF	TGTGCCAGCAGTTTGCGGGGACAGGCTGGAACCGGGGAGCTGTTTTTT
.	TRBD1	TRBV19	TRBJ1-6	CASSTPRTGNSPLHF	TGTGCCAGTAGTACGCCCCGGACAGGGAATTCACCCCTCCACTTT
.	.	TRBV19	TRBJ1-5	CASSILGISNQPQHF	TGTGCCAGTAGTATTCTTGGAATTAGCAATCAGCCCCAGCATTTT
.	TRBD1	TRBV7-9	TRBJ1-4	CASSPTGGTNEKLFF	TGTGCCAGCAGCCCGACAGGGGGAACTAATGAAAAACTGTTTTTT